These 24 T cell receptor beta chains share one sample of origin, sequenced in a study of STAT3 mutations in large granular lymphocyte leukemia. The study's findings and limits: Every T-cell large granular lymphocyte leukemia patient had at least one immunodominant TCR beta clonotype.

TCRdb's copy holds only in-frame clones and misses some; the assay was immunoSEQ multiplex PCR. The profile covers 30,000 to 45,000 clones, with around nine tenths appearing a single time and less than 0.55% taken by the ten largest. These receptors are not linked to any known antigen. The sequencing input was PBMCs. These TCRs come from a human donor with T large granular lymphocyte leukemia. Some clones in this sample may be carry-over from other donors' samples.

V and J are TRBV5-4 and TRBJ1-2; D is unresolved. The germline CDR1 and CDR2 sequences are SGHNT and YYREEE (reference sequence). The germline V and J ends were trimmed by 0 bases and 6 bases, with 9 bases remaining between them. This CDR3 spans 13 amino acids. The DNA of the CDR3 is TGTGCCAGCAGCTTGGGTGTTGAAGATGGCTACACCTTC. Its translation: CASSLGVEDGYTF.

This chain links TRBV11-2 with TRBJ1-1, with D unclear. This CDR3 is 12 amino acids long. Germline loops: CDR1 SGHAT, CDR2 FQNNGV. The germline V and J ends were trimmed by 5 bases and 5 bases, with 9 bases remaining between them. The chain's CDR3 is CASSPRRTEAFF. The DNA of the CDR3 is TGTGCCAGCAGCCCTCGGAGGACTGAAGCTTTCTTT. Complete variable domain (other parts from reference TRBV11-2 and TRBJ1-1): EAGVAQSPRYKIIEKRQSVAFWCNPISGHATLYWYQQILGQGPKLLIQFQNNGVVDDSQLPKDRFSAERLKGVDSTLKIQPAKLEDSAVYLCASSPRRTEAFFGQGTRLTVV.

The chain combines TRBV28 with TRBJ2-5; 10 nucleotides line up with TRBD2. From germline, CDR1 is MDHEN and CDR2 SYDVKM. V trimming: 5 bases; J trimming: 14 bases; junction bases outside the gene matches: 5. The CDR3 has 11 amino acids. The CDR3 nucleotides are TGTGCCAGCAGTCCGGGACTAGCGAGATACTTC. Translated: CASSPGLARYF.

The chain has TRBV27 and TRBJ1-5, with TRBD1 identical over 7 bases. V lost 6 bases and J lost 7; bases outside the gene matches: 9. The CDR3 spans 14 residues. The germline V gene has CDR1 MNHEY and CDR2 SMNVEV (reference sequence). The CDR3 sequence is CASSHDRAGQPQHF. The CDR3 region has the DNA TGTGCCAGCAGCCACGACAGGGCAGGGCAGCCCCAGCATTTT.

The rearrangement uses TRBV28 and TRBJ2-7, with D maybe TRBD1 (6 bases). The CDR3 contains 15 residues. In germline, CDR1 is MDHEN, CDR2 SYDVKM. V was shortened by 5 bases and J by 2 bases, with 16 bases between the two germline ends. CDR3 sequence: CASSPPGARTYEQYF. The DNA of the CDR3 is TGTGCCAGCAGTCCGCCAGGGGCCAGGACCTACGAGCAGTACTTC.

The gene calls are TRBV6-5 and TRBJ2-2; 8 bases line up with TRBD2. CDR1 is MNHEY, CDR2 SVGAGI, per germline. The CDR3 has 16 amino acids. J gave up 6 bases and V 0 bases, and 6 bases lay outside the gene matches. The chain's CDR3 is CASSYSTGGPAGELFF. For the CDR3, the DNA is TGTGCCAGCAGTTACTCGACGGGGGGGCCCGCCGGGGAGCTGTTTTTT.

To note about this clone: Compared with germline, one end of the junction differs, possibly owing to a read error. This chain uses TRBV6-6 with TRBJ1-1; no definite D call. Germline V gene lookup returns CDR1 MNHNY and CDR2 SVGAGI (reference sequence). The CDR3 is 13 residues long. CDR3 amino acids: CASSLTTNAEAFF. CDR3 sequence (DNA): TGTGCCAGCAGCCTCACAACGAACGCTGAAGCTTTCTTT.

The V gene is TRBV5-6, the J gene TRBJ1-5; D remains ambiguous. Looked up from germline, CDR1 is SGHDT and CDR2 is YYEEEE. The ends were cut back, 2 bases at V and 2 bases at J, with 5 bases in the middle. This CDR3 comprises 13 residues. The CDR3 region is CASSFLGNQPQHF. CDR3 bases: TGTGCCAGCAGCTTTTTAGGCAATCAGCCCCAGCATTTT. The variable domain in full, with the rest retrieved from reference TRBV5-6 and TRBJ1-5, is DAGVTQSPTHLIKTRGQQVTLRCSPKSGHDTVSWYQQALGQGPQFIFQYYEEEERQRGNFPDRFSGHQFPNYSSELNVNALLLGDSALYLCASSFLGNQPQHFGDGTRLSIL.

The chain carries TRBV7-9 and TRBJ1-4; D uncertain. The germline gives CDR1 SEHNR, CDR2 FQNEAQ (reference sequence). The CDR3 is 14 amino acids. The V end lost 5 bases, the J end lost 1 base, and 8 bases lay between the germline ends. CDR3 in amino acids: CASSRLETNEKLFF. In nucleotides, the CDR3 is TGTGCCAGCAGCCGCCTTGAAACTAATGAAAAACTGTTTTTT.

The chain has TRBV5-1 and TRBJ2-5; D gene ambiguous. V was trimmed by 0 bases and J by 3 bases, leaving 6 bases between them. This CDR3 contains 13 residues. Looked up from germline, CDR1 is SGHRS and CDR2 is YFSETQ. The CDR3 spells CASSLGTKETQYF. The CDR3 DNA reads TGCGCCAGCAGCTTGGGGACCAAAGAGACCCAGTACTTC.

This chain's CDR3 is CATSRDLRVTEAFF. The CDR3 DNA sequence: TGTGCCACCAGCAGAGATTTACGAGTTACTGAAGCTTTCTTT. The V and J genes are TRBV15 and TRBJ1-1, with unresolved D. Between the trimmed V and J ends, which lost 0 bases and 5 bases, there was a span of 10 bases. Germline CDR1 and CDR2: LNHNV and YYDKDF (reference sequence). This CDR3 region has 14 residues.

CDR3 loop: CASSQDSISWEQYF. The CDR3 nucleotides read TGCGCCAGCAGCCAAGATAGTATCTCGTGGGAGCAGTACTTC. The chain couples TRBV4-3 to TRBJ2-7; no definite D call. The CDR3 runs to 14 residues. The V end lost 0 bases, the J end lost 7 bases, and 13 bases lay between the germline ends. Germline CDR1 is LGHNA and CDR2 is YSLEER.

The CDR3 DNA reads TGTGCCAGCAGCGTAGGGGCCAGGGCAAATTCACCCCTCCACTTT. It specifies CASSVGARANSPLHF. This chain connects TRBV9 to TRBJ1-6, with D tentatively TRBD1 (5 bases). This CDR3 has 15 residues. CDR1 and CDR2 from the germline V gene are SGDLS and YYNGEE. V was cut by 0 bases and J by 7 bases, with 11 bases left in between.

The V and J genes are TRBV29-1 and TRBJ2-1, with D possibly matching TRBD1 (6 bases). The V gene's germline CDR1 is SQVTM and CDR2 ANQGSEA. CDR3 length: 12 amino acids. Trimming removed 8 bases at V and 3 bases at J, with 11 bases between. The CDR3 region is CSFGTNYNEQFF. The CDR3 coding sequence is TGCAGCTTCGGGACAAACTACAATGAGCAGTTCTTC.

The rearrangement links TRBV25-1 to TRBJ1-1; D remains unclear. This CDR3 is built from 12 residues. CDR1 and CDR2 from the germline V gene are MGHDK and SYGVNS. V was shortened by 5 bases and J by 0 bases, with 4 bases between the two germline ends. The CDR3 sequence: CASSLVNTEAFF. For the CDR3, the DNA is TGTGCCAGCAGTTTGGTGAACACTGAAGCTTTCTTT.

The CDR3 DNA follows: TGTGCCAGCAGCGTAGCAAGGGTTGGCGGGGAGCTGTTTTTT. It codes for CASSVARVGGELFF. The V gene is TRBV9, the J gene TRBJ2-2, with D unclear. The germline V and J ends were trimmed by 0 bases and 7 bases, with 10 bases remaining between them. CDR3 length: 14 residues. Germline V gene sequence: CDR1 SGDLS, CDR2 YYNGEE. Together with reference TRBV9 and TRBJ2-2, the CDR3 gives the full variable domain: DSGVTQTPKHLITATGQRVTLRCSPRSGDLSVYWYQQSLDQGLQFLIQYYNGEERAKGNILERFSAQQFPDLHSELNLSSLELGDSALYFCASSVARVGGELFFGEGSRLTVL.

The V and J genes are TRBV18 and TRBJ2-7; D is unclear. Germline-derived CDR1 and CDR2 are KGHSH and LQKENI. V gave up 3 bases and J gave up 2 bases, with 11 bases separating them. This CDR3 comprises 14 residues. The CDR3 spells CASSPIPGTYEQYV. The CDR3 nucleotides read TGTGCCAGCTCACCGATACCAGGAACCTACGAGCAGTACGTC.

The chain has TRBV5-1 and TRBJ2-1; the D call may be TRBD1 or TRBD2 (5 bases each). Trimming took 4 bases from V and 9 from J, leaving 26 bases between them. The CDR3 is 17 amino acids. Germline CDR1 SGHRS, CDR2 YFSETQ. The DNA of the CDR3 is TGCGCCAGCAGCCCCCGTGGTGGGGGAAGAAGTAGGGGTGAGCAGTTCTTC. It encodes CASSPRGGGRSRGEQFF. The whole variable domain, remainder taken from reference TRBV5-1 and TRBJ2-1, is KAGVTQTPRYLIKTRGQQVTLSCSPISGHRSVSWYQQTPGQGLQFLFEYFSETQRNKGNFPGRFSGRQFSNSRSEMNVSTLELGDSALYLCASSPRGGGRSRGEQFFGPGTRLTVL.

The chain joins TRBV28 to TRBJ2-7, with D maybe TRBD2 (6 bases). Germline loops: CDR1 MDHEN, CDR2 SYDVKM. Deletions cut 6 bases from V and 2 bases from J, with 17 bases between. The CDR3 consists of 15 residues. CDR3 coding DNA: TGTGCCAGCAGCCCGGGACTCGGCCGCGCCTACGAGCAGTACGTC. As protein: CASSPGLGRAYEQYV.

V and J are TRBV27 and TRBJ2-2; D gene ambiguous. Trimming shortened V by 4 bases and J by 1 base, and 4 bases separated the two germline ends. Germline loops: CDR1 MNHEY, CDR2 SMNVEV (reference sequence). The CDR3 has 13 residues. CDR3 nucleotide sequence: TGTGCCAGCAGTTCCCTGAACACCGGGGAGCTGTTTTTT. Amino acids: CASSSLNTGELFF.

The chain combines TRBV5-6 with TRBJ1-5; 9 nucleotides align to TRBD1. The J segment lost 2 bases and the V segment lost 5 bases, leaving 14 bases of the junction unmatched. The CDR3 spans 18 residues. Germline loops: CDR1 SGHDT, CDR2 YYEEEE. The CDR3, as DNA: TGTGCCAGCAGTCGTATGGGACAGGGTGTTGAACGCAATCAGCCCCAGCATTTT. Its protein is CASSRMGQGVERNQPQHF.

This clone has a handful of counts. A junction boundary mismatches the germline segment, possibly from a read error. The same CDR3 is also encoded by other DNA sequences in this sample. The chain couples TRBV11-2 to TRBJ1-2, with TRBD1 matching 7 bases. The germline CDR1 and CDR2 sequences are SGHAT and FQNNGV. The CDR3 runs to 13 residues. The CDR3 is CASSPGQDYGYTF. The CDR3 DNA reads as TGTGCCAGCAGCCCCGGACAGGACTACGGCTACACCTTC.

CDR3 DNA sequence: TGTGCCAGCAGGGGGGTCGGGAGCTCCTACGAGCAGTACTTC. Translation gives CASRGVGSSYEQYF. The chain carries TRBV6-5 and TRBJ2-7, with D possibly being TRBD2 (6 bases). The V end lost 6 bases, the J end lost 0 bases, and 12 bases lay between the germline ends. There are 14 residues in the CDR3. CDR1 is MNHEY, CDR2 SVGAGI, per germline.

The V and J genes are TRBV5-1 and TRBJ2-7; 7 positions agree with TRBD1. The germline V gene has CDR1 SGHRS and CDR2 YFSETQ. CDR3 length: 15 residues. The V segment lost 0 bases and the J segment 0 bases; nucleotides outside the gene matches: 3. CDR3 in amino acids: CASSLAGTVSYEQYV. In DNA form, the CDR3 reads TGCGCCAGCAGCTTGGCGGGGACAGTCTCCTACGAGCAGTACGTC.